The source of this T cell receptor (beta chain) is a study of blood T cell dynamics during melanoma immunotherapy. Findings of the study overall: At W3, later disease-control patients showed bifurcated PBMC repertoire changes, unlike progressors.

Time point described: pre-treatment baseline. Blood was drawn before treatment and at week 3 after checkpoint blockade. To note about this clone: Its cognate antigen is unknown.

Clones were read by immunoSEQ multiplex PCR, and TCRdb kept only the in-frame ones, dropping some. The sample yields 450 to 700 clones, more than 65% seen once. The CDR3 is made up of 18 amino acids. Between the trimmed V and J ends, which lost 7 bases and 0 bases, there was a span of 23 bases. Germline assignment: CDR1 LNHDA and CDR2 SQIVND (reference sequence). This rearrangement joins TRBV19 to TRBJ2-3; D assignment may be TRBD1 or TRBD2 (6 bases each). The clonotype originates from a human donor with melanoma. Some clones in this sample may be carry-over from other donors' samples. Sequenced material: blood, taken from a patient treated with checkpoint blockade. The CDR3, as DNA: TGTGCCAGTACCAGTCGGGGGCTTAGCCGTTTTAGCACAGATACGCAGTATTTT. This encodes CASTSRGLSRFSTDTQYF.